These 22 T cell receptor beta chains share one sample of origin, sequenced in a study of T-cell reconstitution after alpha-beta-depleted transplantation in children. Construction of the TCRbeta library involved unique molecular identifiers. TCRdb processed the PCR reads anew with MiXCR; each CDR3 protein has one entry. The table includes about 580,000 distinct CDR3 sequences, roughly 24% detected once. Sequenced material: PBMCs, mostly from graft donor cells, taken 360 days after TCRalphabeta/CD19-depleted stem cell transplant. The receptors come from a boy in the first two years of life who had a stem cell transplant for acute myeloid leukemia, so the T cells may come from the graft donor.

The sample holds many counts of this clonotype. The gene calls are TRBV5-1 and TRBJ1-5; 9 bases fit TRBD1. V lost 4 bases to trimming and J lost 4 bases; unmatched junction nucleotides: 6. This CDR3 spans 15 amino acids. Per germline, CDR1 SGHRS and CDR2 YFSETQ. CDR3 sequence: CASSLGQGRNQPQHF. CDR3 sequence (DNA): TGCGCCAGCAGCCTGGGACAGGGAAGAAATCAGCCCCAGCATTTT.

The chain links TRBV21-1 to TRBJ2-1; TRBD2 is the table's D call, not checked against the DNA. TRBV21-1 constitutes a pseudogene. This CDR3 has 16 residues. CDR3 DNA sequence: TGTGCCAGCAGCAAAGGTAGCGGGGAAGAAGAACCAGAGCAGTTCTTC. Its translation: CASSKGSGEEEPEQFF.

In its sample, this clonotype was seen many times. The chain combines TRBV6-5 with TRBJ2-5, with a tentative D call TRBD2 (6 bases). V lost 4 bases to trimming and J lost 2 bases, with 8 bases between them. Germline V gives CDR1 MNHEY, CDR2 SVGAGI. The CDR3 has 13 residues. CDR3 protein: CASSSEGQETQYF. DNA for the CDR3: TGTGCCAGCAGTTCGGAGGGGCAAGAGACCCAGTACTTC.

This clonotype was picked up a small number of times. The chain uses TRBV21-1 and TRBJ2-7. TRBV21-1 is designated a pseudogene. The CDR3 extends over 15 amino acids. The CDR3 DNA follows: TGTGCCAGCAGCAAAGGCGGTACTAGCTCCTACGAGCAGTACGTC. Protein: CASSKGGTSSYEQYV.

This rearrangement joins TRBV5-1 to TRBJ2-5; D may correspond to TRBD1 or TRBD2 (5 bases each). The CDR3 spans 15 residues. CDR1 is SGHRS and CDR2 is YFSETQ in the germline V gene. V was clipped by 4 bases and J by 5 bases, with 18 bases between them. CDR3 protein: CASSPGTAAGETQYF. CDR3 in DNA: TGCGCCAGCAGCCCAGGGACGGCTGCAGGGGAGACCCAGTACTTC.

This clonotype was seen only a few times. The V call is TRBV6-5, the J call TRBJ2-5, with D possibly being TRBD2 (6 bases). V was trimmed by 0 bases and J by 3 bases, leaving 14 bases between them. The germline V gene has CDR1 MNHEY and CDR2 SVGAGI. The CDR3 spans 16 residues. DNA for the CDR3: TGTGCCAGCAGTTACTCCCAGGGACTTTGGGAAGAGACCCAGTACTTC. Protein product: CASSYSQGLWEETQYF.

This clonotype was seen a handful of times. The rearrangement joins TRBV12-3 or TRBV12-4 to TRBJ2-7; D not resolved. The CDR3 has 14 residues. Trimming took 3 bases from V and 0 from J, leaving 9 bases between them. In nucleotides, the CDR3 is TGTGCCAGCAGTTTTCAGCAGGCCTCCTACGAGCAGTACTTC. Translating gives CASSFQQASYEQYF.

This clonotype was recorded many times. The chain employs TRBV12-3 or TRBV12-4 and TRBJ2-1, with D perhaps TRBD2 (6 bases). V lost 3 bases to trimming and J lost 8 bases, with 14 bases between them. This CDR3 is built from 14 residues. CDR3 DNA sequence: TGTGCCAGCAGTTTCCAGACTAGGCTCTATGAGCAGTTCTTC. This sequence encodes CASSFQTRLYEQFF.

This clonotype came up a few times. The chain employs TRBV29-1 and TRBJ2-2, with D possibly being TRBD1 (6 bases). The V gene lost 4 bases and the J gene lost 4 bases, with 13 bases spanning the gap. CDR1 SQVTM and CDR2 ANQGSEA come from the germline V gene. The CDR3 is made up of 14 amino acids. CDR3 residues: CSVAGAISTGELFF. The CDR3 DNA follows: TGCAGCGTTGCAGGGGCAATTAGCACCGGGGAGCTGTTTTTT.

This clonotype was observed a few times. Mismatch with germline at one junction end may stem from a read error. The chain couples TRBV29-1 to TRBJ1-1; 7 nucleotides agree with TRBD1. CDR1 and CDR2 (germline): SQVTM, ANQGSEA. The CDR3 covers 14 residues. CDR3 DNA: TGCAGCGGTGAAAAAAGGGGAACAGGGGCTGAAGCTTTCTTT. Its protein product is CSGEKRGTGAEAFF.

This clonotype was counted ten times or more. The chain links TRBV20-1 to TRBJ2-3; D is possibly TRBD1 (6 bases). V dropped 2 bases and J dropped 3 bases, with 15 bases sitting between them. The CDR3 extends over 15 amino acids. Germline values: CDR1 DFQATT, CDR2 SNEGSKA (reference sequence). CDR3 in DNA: TGCAGTGCTAGAAATGGGGGCGAGGGGACAGATACGCAGTATTTT. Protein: CSARNGGEGTDTQYF.

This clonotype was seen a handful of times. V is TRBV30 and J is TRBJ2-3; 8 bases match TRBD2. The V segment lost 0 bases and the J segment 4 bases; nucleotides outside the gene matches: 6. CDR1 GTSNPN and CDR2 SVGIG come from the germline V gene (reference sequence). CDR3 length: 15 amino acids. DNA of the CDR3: TGTGCCTGGAGTGTGACGGCGGGACTAGCAGATACGCAGTATTTT. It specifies CAWSVTAGLADTQYF. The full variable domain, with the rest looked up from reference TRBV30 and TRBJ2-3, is SQTIHQWPATLVQPVGSPLSLECTVEGTSNPNLYWYRQAAGRGLQLLFYSVGIGQISSEVPQNLSASRPQDRQFILSSKKLLLSDSGFYLCAWSVTAGLADTQYFGPGTRLTVL.

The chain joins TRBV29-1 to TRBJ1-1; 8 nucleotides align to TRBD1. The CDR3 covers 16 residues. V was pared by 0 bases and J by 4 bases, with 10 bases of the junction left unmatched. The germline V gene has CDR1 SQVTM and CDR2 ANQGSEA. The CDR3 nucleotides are TGCAGCGTTGAAGATCAAAGGAACAGGGGGAGCACTGAAGCTTTCTTT. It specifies CSVEDQRNRGSTEAFF.

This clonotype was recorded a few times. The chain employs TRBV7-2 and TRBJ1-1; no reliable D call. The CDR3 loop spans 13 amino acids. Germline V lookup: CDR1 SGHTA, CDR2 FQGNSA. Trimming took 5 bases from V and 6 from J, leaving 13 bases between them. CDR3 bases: TGTGCCAGCAGCCCCCCCAACGGGGCTGAAGCTTTCTTT. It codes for CASSPPNGAEAFF.

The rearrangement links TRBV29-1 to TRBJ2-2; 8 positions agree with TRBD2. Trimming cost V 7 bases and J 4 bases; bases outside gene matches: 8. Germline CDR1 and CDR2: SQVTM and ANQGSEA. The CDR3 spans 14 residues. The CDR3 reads CSAGGDYFTGELFF. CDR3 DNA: TGCAGCGCGGGGGGGGACTATTTCACCGGGGAGCTGTTTTTT.

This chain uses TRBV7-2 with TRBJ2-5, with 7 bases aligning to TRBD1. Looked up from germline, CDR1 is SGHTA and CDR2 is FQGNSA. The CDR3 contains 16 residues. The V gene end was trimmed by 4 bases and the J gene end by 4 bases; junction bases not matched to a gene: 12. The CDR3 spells CASSYRGGRDRETQYF. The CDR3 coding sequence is TGTGCCAGCAGCTACAGGGGCGGCCGGGACCGAGAGACCCAGTACTTC.

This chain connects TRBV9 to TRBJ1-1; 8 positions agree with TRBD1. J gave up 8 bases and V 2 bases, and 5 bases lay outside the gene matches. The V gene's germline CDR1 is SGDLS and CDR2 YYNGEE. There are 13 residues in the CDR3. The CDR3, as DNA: TGTGCCAGCAGCGTTGGGACAGGCCTGGAAGCTTTCTTT. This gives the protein CASSVGTGLEAFF. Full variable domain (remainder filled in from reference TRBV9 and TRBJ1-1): DSGVTQTPKHLITATGQRVTLRCSPRSGDLSVYWYQQSLDQGLQFLIQYYNGEERAKGNILERFSAQQFPDLHSELNLSSLELGDSALYFCASSVGTGLEAFFGQGTRLTVV.

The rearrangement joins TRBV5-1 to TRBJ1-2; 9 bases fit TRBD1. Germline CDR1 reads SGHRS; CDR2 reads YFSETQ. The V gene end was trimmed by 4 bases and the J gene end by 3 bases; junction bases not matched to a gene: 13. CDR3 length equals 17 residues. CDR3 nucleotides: TGCGCCAGCAGCATAACCCTTACAGGGGGCGCGTACTATGGCTACACCTTC. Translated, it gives CASSITLTGGAYYGYTF.

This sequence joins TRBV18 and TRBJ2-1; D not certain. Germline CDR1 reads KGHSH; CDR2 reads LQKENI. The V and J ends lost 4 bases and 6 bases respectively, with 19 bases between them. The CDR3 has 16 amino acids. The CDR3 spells CASSRVDEALLNEQFF. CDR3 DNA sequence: TGTGCCAGCTCACGAGTTGACGAGGCCCTCCTCAATGAGCAGTTCTTC.

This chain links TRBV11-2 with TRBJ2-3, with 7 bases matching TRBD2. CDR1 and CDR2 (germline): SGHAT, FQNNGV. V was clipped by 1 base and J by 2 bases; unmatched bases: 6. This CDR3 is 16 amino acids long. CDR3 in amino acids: CASSLGAGYLTDTQYF. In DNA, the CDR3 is TGTGCCAGCAGCTTAGGAGCGGGGTATCTCACAGATACGCAGTATTTT.

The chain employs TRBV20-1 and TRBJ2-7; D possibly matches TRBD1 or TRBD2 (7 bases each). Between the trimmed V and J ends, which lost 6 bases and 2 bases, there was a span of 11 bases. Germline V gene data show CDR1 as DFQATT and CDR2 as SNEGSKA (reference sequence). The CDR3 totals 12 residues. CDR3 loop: CSAAGGAYEQYF. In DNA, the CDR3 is TGCAGTGCCGCAGGGGGGGCCTACGAGCAGTACTTC.

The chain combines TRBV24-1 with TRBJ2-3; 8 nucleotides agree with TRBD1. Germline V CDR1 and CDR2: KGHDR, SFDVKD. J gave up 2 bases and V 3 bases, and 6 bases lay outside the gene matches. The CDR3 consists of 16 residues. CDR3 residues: CATSDTGQGLTDTQYF. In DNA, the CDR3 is TGTGCCACCAGTGATACAGGACAGGGTCTCACAGATACGCAGTATTTT.